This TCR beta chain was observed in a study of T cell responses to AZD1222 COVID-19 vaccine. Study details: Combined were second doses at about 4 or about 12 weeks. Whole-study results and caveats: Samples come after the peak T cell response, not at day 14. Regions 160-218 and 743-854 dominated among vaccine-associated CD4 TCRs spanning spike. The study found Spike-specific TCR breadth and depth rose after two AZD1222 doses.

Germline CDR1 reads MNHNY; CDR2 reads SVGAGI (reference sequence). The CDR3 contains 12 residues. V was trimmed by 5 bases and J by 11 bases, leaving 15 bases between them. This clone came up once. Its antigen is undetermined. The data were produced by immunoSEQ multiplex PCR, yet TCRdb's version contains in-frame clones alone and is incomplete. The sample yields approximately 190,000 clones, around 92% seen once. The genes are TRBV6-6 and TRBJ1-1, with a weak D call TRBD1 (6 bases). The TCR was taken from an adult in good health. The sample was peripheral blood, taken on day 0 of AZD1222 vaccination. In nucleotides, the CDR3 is TGTGCCAGCAGTCCGGGGGGGGCGAAGGCTTTCTTT. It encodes CASSPGGAKAFF.